The rows below give T cell receptor beta chains drawn from one sample of a study of cytomegalovirus exposure and HLA in healthy donors. Produced via immunoSEQ multiplex PCR; TCRdb's table is partial and in-frame only. The data contain roughly 150,000 clones, about 94% of them seen just once; the ten biggest clones take up 1.5% to 2%. What was sequenced was PBMCs. Receptors originate from a man in his late teens or twenties in good health and CMV-seropositive. Each CDR3 is given with its conserved first and last residue. D genes are given only for firm matches. Rows may omit the clone size; those that give it use once, few, many or a size class.

D	V	J	size	CDR3	DNA
.	TRBV6-5	TRBJ2-3	.	CASSLKPVPGTDTQYF	TGTGCCAGCAGTTTAAAACCGGTCCCAGGAACAGATACGCAGTATTTT
TRBD2	TRBV30	TRBJ2-1	few	CAWRETSGYNEQFF	TGTGCCTGGCGTGAGACTAGCGGGTACAATGAGCAGTTCTTC
TRBD1	TRBV5-1	TRBJ2-5	.	CASSTGQEETQYF	TGCGCCAGCAGCACCGGACAGGAAGAGACCCAGTACTTC
.	TRBV30	TRBJ1-3	.	CAWSDRVHSGNTIYF	TGTGCCTGGAGTGACAGGGTACACTCTGGAAACACCATATATTTT
.	TRBV27	TRBJ2-2	.	CASSNAARGHTGELFF	TGTGCCAGCAGTAACGCCGCCAGGGGCCACACCGGGGAGCTGTTTTTT
.	TRBV28	TRBJ2-7	.	CASSPVRDSYEQYF	TGTGCCAGCAGCCCCGTCCGAGACTCCTACGAGCAGTACTTC
TRBD2	TRBV5-1	TRBJ2-7	.	CASSLGLAGGEQYF	TGCGCCAGCAGCTTGGGGTTAGCGGGAGGCGAGCAGTACTTC
.	TRBV4-1	TRBJ1-2	.	CASSQGSLGYTF	TGCGCCAGCAGCCAAGGTAGTCTCGGCTACACCTTC
TRBD1	TRBV5-1	TRBJ1-2	.	CASSLGTGVFTF	TGCGCCAGCAGCTTGGGTACAGGGGTATTCACCTTC
.	TRBV21-1	TRBJ2-5	.	CASSSPKTGMYQETQYF	TGTGCCAGCAGCTCTCCCAAGACAGGGATGTACCAAGAGACCCAGTACTTC
.	TRBV19	TRBJ1-5	few	CASTATGTGNQPQHF	TGTGCCAGTACCGCTACGGGGACTGGGAATCAGCCCCAGCATTTT
TRBD1	TRBV7-2	TRBJ1-2	.	CALQTGGFRNYGYTF	TGTGCACTTCAAACAGGGGGCTTTCGTAACTATGGCTACACCTTC
.	TRBV7-9	TRBJ1-4	.	CASSPPLEKLFF	TGTGCCAGCAGCCCTCCCCTTGAAAAACTGTTTTTT
.	TRBV5-1	TRBJ2-5	.	CASSLGRLGETQYF	TGCGCCAGCAGCTTGGGGAGACTGGGAGAGACCCAGTACTTC
TRBD2	TRBV19	TRBJ2-7	.	CASGLAGPLGEQYF	TGTGCCAGTGGACTAGCGGGCCCCTTGGGCGAGCAGTACTTC
.	TRBV28	TRBJ1-1	.	CASSPRDTLIEAFF	TGTGCCAGCAGTCCCCGGGACACCCTGATTGAAGCTTTCTTT
.	TRBV5-1	TRBJ1-5	.	CASSLAGISNQPQHF	TGCGCCAGCAGCTTGGCGGGGATTAGCAATCAGCCCCAGCATTTT
.	TRBV6-4	TRBJ2-1	.	CASSGESGNEQFF	TGTGCCAGCAGTGGGGAGTCTGGCAATGAGCAGTTCTTC
.	TRBV5-4	TRBJ2-1	.	CASFQDPGINEQFF	TGTGCCAGCTTTCAGGATCCGGGAATCAATGAGCAGTTCTTC
.	TRBV28	TRBJ2-3	.	CAGKTGSGAQYF	TGTGCCGGAAAAACAGGGAGTGGTGCGCAGTATTTT
TRBD2	TRBV5-4	TRBJ2-5	.	CASRSWTSGEETQYF	TGTGCCAGCAGGTCCTGGACTAGCGGGGAAGAGACCCAGTACTTC
.	TRBV29-1	TRBJ1-1	once	CSVHDGQMNTEAFF	TGCAGCGTCCACGACGGACAGATGAACACTGAAGCTTTCTTT
TRBD1	TRBV12-5	TRBJ2-7	.	CASGPPHRGPYEQYF	TGTGCTAGTGGTCCCCCGCACAGGGGGCCCTACGAGCAGTACTTC
TRBD1	TRBV7-8	TRBJ2-6	.	CAGGTGGAGANVLTF	TGTGCCGGCGGGACAGGGGGAGCTGGGGCCAACGTCCTGACTTTC
.	TRBV2	TRBJ1-4	.	CASSDPTGKLFF	TGTGCCAGCAGTGACCCAACAGGAAAACTGTTTTTT
.	TRBV7-9	TRBJ1-1	.	CASSRTVNTEAFF	TGTGCCAGCAGCCGAACAGTGAACACTGAAGCTTTCTTT
.	TRBV7-8	TRBJ2-7	.	CASSTRDPYEQYF	TGTGCCAGCAGCACCCGGGATCCCTACGAGCAGTACTTC
.	TRBV11-2	TRBJ2-7	.	CASSLEGGGREQYF	TGTGCCAGCAGCTTGGAGGGCGGAGGCCGCGAGCAGTACTTC
TRBD1	TRBV7-9	TRBJ1-1	.	CASSWGQGQAFF	TGTGCCAGCAGCTGGGGACAGGGGCAAGCTTTCTTT
TRBD1	TRBV5-6	TRBJ2-7	.	CASSQDRGLSNEQYF	TGTGCCAGCAGCCAGGACAGGGGGCTGAGCAACGAGCAGTACTTC
TRBD2	TRBV4-1	TRBJ2-1	.	CASSHRYGGGSGSLNEQFF	TGCGCCAGCAGCCACCGCTACGGAGGGGGTAGCGGGAGCCTCAATGAGCAGTTCTTC
.	TRBV5-1	TRBJ2-7	.	CASSSAGYDEQYF	TGCGCCAGCAGCTCCGCAGGGTACGACGAGCAGTACTTC
TRBD2	TRBV5-1	TRBJ2-1	.	CASSVNPSGSYNEQFF	TGCGCCAGCAGCGTCAATCCTAGCGGGAGCTACAATGAGCAGTTCTTC
.	TRBV7-2	TRBJ2-7	.	CASSFLLYEQYF	TGTGCCAGCAGCTTCCTTCTCTACGAGCAGTACTTC
.	TRBV5-8	TRBJ2-1	.	CASSKGLPGDEQFF	TGTGCCAGCAGCAAGGGACTTCCGGGCGATGAGCAGTTCTTC
TRBD2	TRBV5-1	TRBJ2-1	.	CASSLVPSGRPNEQFF	TGCGCCAGCAGCTTGGTCCCTAGCGGGAGGCCCAATGAGCAGTTCTTC
.	TRBV30	TRBJ2-1	.	CAWSVGSLSYNEQFF	TGTGCCTGGAGTGTCGGTAGCCTGTCCTACAATGAGCAGTTCTTC